A selection of T cell receptor beta chains follows, all from one sample in a study of cytomegalovirus exposure and HLA in healthy donors. Repertoires were generated with immunoSEQ multiplex PCR, while TCRdb's copy carries only in-frame clones and drops some. The sample includes hundreds of thousands of clones, 82% of them seen just once. Sequencing was carried out using PBMCs. The receptors derive from a man between 40 and 49 years old in good health and CMV-seropositive. Each CDR3 is given with its conserved first and last residue. D genes are given only for firm matches. A row's size may be missing; if present it is once, few, many or a size class.

cdr3_aa cdr3_nt v_call d_call clone_size j_call
CASSNGASAETQYF TGTGCCAGTAGTAATGGGGCCTCAGCGGAGACCCAGTACTTC TRBV19 NA NA TRBJ2-5
CASSSSDRQAFF TGTGCCAGCAGTTCCTCGGACAGGCAAGCTTTCTTT TRBV6-6 TRBD1 NA TRBJ1-1
CASSQGAQTSYNEQFF TGCGCCAGCAGCCAAGGGGCCCAAACCTCCTACAATGAGCAGTTCTTC TRBV4-1 NA NA TRBJ2-1
CASSATGKRGYTF TGTGCCAGCAGTGCTACAGGGAAGCGCGGCTACACCTTC TRBV6-6 NA NA TRBJ1-2
CASSLWRGQPQHF TGCGCCAGCAGCTTGTGGCGAGGACAGCCCCAGCATTTT TRBV5-1 NA NA TRBJ1-5
CASSPVLAGGRNEQFF TGTGCCAGCAGCCCTGTACTAGCGGGAGGGCGCAATGAGCAGTTCTTC TRBV14 TRBD2 NA TRBJ2-1
CASSTNDRAETQYF TGTGCCAGTAGTACCAACGACAGGGCGGAGACCCAGTACTTC TRBV19 TRBD1 NA TRBJ2-5
CASSSGTTHNEQFF TGCGCCAGCAGCTCGGGGACTACCCACAATGAGCAGTTCTTC TRBV5-1 TRBD2 NA TRBJ2-1
CASRSNMNTEAFF TGCGCCAGCAGGTCCAACATGAACACTGAAGCTTTCTTT TRBV4-1 NA NA TRBJ1-1
CAWSRLAGEEQYF TGTGCCTGGAGTAGACTAGCGGGAGAAGAGCAGTACTTC TRBV30 TRBD2 NA TRBJ2-7
CASGQGPHEQFF TGTGCCAGCGGACAGGGCCCCCATGAGCAGTTCTTC TRBV19 TRBD1 NA TRBJ2-1
CASSFSGIGEQYF TGTGCCAGCAGTTTCTCAGGGATCGGCGAGCAGTACTTC TRBV27 NA NA TRBJ2-7
CSVEVPGRINNEQFF TGCAGCGTTGAAGTCCCTGGGAGGATAAACAATGAGCAGTTCTTC TRBV29-1 NA NA TRBJ2-1
CSVGGITEAFF TGCAGCGTTGGAGGGATCACTGAAGCTTTCTTT TRBV29-1 NA few TRBJ1-1
CASSEFEYGELFF TGTGCCAGCAGTGAATTTGAGTACGGGGAGCTGTTTTTT TRBV2 NA NA TRBJ2-2
CASSQTASMNTGELFF TGTGCCAGCAGCCAAACTGCATCCATGAACACCGGGGAGCTGTTTTTT TRBV14 NA NA TRBJ2-2
CSVARSEAFF TGCAGCGTTGCGAGGTCTGAAGCTTTCTTT TRBV29-1 NA few TRBJ1-1
CASSSSLSTGAGTEAFF TGCGCCAGCAGCTCCTCCCTCTCGACAGGGGCAGGCACTGAAGCTTTCTTT TRBV5-1 TRBD1 NA TRBJ1-1
CASSPTPGQGLTGELFF TGTGCCAGCAGTCCAACCCCGGGACAGGGGTTGACCGGGGAGCTGTTTTTT TRBV11-2 TRBD1 NA TRBJ2-2
CASSSVVYGQSSYNEQFF TGTGCCAGCAGCTCCGTTGTTTACGGTCAAAGTTCCTACAATGAGCAGTTCTTC TRBV7-3 NA NA TRBJ2-1
CASSIRGGRGRELFF TGTGCCAGTAGTATAAGAGGCGGGAGGGGGCGGGAGCTGTTTTTT TRBV19 TRBD2 NA TRBJ2-2
CASSLEVQSSYNEQFF TGTGCCAGCAGCTTAGAGGTACAGAGCTCCTACAATGAGCAGTTCTTC TRBV7-6 NA NA TRBJ2-1
CASSPRYLYREGTQYF TGTGCCAGCAGCCCCCGTTACCTATATCGGGAGGGGACCCAGTACTTC TRBV9 TRBD2 NA TRBJ2-5
CASSPSGTEAFF TGTGCCAGCTCCCCATCGGGCACTGAAGCTTTCTTT TRBV6-6 NA NA TRBJ1-1
CASSEVHVAPEQYF TGTGCCAGCAGTGAAGTTCACGTGGCCCCCGAGCAGTACTTC TRBV6-5 NA NA TRBJ2-7
CASSWDRALGGEQFF TGTGCCAGCAGTTGGGACAGGGCTTTGGGGGGTGAGCAGTTCTTC TRBV27 TRBD1 NA TRBJ2-1
CASSSRDTIYF TGTGCCAGCAGCTCCCGAGACACCATATATTTT TRBV11-3 NA NA TRBJ1-3
CASSGGRVDGQFF TGTGCCAGCAGTGGGGGCAGGGTCGATGGGCAGTTCTTC TRBV6-5 NA NA TRBJ2-1
CASSPRDWDTEAFF TGTGCCAGCAGTCCCCGGGACTGGGACACTGAAGCTTTCTTT TRBV6-1 NA once TRBJ1-1
CASSSNTGSDGELFF TGCGCCAGCAGCAGCAATACAGGGAGTGACGGGGAGCTGTTTTTT TRBV5-1 NA once TRBJ2-2
CASSDGGGVGELFF TGTGCCAGCAGTGATGGGGGAGGGGTCGGGGAGCTGTTTTTT TRBV6-5 TRBD2 once TRBJ2-2
CASRQGYEQYF TGTGCCAGCAGGCAGGGCTACGAGCAGTACTTC TRBV6-1 NA NA TRBJ2-7
CASSITGYGYTF TGTGCCAGCAGCATCACAGGCTATGGCTACACCTTC TRBV21-1 NA NA TRBJ1-2
CASSLVGGRADTQYF TGTGCCAGCAGCTTAGTAGGCGGGAGAGCAGATACGCAGTATTTT TRBV7-6 TRBD2 NA TRBJ2-3